This T cell receptor beta chain came from a study of cytomegalovirus exposure and HLA in healthy donors. The CDR3 is made up of 16 amino acids. CDR1 MNHEY and CDR2 SMNVEV come from the germline V gene (reference sequence). Trimming cost V 0 bases and J 0 bases, with 12 bases left between them. General study points: Of the V segments, some could not be distinguished, including TRBV6-2 and TRBV6-3, and were excluded.

Primers for the PCR totalled 60 Vbeta and 13 Jbeta. Data came from immunoSEQ multiplex PCR; TCRdb stores just in-frame clones and leaves some out. The data show nearly 110,000 clones, over 70% seen once. Comment on this clone: The antigen is undetermined.

The sequenced sample was PBMCs. The chain uses TRBV27 and TRBJ2-7; D is unclear. This receptor was obtained from a male donor in good health and CMV-seropositive. The CDR3 DNA reads as TGTGCCAGCAGTTTATCCTTGGCGAGGAGCTCCTACGAGCAGTACTTC. It yields the protein CASSLSLARSSYEQYF.